This paragraph covers one T cell receptor beta chain sequence. Its antigen is unidentified. Full-length variable regions came from constant-region reverse primers plus semi-nested Nested Universal Primer A PCR. MiXCR, applied by TCRdb to the 5' RACE reads, yields one record per CDR3 protein. In the table there are 55,000 to 80,000 distinct CDR3 sequences, 20% to 25% of which are singletons. The CDR3 totals 14 residues. V dropped 2 bases and J dropped 4 bases, with 8 bases sitting between them. Study-wide results and caveats: In terms of TCR gene usage, tumor memory CD4+ T cells clustered together with blood and lymph node memory CD4+ cells, as well as with lymph node naive CD4+ cells.

CD4+CD45RO+CD25- cells were isolated as memory CD4+ T cells. This chain joins TRBV12-3 or TRBV12-4 and TRBJ1-4; possible D gene TRBD1, 6 bases. The receptor comes from a female donor with breast cancer. The source material was memory CD4+ T cells sorted from a lymph node. As for subset: memory CD4+ T cells, CD4+CD45RO+CD25-. This CDR3 reads CASSLQGSNEKLFF. In DNA, the CDR3 is TGTGCCAGCAGTTTACAGGGGAGTAATGAAAAACTGTTTTTT.